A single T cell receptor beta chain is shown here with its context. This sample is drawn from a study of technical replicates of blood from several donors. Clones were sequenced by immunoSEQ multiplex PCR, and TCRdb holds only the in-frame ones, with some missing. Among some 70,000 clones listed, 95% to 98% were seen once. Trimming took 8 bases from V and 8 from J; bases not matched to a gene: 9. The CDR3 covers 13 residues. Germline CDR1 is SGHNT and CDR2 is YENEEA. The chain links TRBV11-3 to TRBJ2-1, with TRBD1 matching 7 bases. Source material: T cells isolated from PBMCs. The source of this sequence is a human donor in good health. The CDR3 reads CASEGGEAYEQFF. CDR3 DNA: TGTGCCAGCGAAGGGGGCGAAGCCTATGAGCAGTTCTTC. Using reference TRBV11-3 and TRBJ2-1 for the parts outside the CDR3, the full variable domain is EAGVVQSPRYKIIEKKQPVAFWCNPISGHNTLYWYLQNLGQGPELLIRYENEEAVDDSQLPKDRFSAERLKGVDSTLKIQPAELGDSAVYLCASEGGEAYEQFFGPGTRLTVL.